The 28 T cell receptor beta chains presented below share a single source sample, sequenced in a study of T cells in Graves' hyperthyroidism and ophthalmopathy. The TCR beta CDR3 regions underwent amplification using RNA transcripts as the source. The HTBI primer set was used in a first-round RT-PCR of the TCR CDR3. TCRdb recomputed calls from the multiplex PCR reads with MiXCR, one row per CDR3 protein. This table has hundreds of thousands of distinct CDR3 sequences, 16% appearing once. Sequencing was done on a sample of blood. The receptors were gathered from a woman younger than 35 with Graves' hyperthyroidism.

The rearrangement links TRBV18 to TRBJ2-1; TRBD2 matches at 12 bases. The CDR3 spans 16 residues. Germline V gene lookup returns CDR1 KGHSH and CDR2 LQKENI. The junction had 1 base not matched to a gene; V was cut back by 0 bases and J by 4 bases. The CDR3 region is CASSPPTSGGYNEQFF. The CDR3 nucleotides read TGTGCCAGCTCACCACCAACTAGCGGGGGGTACAATGAGCAGTTCTTC.

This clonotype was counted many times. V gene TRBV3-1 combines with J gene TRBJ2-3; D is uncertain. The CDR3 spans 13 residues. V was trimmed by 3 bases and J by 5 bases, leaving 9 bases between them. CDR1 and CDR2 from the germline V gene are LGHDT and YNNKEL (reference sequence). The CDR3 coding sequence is TGTGCCAGCAGCCAGATGAAAAGAGATACGCAGTATTTT. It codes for CASSQMKRDTQYF.

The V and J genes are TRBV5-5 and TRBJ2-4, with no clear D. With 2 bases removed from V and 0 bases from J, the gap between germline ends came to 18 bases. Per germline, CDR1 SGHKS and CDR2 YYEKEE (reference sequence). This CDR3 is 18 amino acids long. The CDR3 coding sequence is TGTGCCAGCAGCTTAGCCGCTCGGCAGGTCCTAGCCAAAAACATTCAGTACTTC. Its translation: CASSLAARQVLAKNIQYF.

The CDR3 region has the DNA TGCAGTGCTAGAGATCAGGCAGGGACAAACGGCACAGATACGCAGTATTTT. It translates to CSARDQAGTNGTDTQYF. J is TRBJ2-3 and V is TRBV20-1; possibly TRBD1 for D (6 bases). The germline CDR1 and CDR2 sequences are DFQATT and SNEGSKA (reference sequence). Trimming left V 0 bases short and J 1 base short, with 17 bases between. The CDR3 is 17 residues long.

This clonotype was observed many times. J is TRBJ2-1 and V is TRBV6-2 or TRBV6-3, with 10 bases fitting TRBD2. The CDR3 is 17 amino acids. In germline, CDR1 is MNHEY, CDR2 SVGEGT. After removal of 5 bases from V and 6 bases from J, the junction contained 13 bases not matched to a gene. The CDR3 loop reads CASSKKGLAGVFNEQFF. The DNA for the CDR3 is TGTGCCAGCAGTAAAAAGGGCCTAGCGGGGGTTTTCAATGAGCAGTTCTTC.

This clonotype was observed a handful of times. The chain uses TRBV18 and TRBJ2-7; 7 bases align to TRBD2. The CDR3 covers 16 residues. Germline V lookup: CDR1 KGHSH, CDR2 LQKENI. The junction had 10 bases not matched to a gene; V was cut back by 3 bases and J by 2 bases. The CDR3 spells CASSPGSGKLTYEQYF. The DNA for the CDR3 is TGTGCCAGCTCACCGGGAAGCGGGAAGCTTACCTACGAGCAGTACTTC.

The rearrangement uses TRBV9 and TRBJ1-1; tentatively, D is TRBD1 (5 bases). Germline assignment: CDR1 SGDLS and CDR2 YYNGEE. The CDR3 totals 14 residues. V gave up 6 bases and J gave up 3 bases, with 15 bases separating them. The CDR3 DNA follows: TGTGCCAGCAACTCCGACGTCAGGGACACTGAAGCTTTCTTT. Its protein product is CASNSDVRDTEAFF.

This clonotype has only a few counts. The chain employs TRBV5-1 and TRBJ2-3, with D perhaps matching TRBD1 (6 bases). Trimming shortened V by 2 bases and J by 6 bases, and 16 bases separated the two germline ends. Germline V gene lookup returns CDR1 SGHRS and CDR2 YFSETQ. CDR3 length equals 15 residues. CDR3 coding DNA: TGCGCCAGCAGCTTAAAGGACAGAAGAACGGATACGCAGTATTTT. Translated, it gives CASSLKDRRTDTQYF.

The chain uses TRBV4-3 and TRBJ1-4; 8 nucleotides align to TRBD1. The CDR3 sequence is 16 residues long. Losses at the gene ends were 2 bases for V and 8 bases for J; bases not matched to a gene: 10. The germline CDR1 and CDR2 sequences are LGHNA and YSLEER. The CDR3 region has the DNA TGCGCCAGCAGCCAAAGCACCGGGACAGGAGGAGAAAAACTGTTTTTT. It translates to CASSQSTGTGGEKLFF.

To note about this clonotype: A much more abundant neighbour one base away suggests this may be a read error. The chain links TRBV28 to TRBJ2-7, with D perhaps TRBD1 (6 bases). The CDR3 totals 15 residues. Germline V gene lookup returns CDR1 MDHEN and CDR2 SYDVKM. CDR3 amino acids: CASSATGKGSYGQYF. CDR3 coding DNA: TGTGCCAGCAGTGCCACAGGGAAAGGCTCCTACGGGCAGTACTTC.

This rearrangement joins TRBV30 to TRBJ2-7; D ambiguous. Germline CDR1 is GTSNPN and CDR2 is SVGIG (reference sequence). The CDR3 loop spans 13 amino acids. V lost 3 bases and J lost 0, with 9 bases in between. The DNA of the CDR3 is TGTGCCTGGAGGCGGACGGACTCCTACGAGCAGTACTTC. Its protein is CAWRRTDSYEQYF.

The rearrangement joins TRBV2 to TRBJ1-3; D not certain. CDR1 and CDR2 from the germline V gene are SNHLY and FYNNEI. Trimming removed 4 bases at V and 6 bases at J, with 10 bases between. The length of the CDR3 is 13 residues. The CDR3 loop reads CASSAIRANTIYF. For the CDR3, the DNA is TGTGCCAGCAGTGCCATTCGGGCAAACACCATATATTTT.

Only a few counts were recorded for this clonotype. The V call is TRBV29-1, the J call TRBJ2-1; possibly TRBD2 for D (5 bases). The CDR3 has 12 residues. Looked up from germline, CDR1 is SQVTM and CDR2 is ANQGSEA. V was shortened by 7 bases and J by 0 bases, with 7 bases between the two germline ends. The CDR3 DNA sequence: TGCAGCGCCGGGGACTCCTACAATGAGCAGTTCTTC. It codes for CSAGDSYNEQFF.

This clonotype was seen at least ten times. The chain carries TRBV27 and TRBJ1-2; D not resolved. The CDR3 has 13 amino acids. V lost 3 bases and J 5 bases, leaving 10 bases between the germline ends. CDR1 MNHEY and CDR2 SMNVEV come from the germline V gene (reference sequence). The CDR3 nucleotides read TGTGCCAGCAGTTTTGAGGGAGCGTATGGCTACACCTTC. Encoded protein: CASSFEGAYGYTF.

CDR3 nucleotides: TGTGCCAGCAGATCGACAGGGGTCGAATTATTCACAACTAATGAAAAACTGTTTTTT. Its protein is CASRSTGVELFTTNEKLFF. The rearrangement joins TRBV6-1 to TRBJ1-4; 8 bases match TRBD1. The CDR3 sequence is 19 residues long. V was clipped by 6 bases and J by 0 bases; unmatched bases: 15. Germline values: CDR1 MNHNS, CDR2 SASEGT.

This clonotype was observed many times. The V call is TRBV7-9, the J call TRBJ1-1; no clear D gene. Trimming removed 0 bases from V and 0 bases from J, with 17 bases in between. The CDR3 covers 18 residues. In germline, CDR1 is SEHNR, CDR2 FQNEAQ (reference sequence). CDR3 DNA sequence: TGTGCCAGCAGCTTAGCGGTGTCACCCGAGGCCCTGAACACTGAAGCTTTCTTT. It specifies CASSLAVSPEALNTEAFF.

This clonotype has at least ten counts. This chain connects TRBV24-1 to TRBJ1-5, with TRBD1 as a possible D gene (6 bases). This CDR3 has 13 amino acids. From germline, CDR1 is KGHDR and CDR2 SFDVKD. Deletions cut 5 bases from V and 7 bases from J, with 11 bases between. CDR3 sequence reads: CATSVTGWQPQHF. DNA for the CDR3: TGTGCCACCAGTGTTACAGGGTGGCAGCCCCAGCATTTT.

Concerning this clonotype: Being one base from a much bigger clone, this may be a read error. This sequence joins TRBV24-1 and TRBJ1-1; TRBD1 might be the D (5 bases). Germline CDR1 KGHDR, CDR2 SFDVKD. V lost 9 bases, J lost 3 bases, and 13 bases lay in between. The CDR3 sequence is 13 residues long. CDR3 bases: TGTGCCACCTCTCGTGGAGGGGACACTGAAGCTTTCTTT. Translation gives CATSRGGDTEAFF.

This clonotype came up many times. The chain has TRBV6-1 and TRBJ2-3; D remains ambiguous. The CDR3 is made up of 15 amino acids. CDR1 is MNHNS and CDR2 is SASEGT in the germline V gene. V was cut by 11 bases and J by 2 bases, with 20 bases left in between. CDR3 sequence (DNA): TGTGCCTCCCGGCGGCAGGCGAGATCCACAGATACGCAGTATTTT. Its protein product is CASRRQARSTDTQYF.

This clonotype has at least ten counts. The chain's CDR3 is CASSSLRGVAGMNSYEQYF. In DNA, the CDR3 is TGTGCCAGCAGCTCGTTGCGAGGTGTGGCAGGGATGAATTCCTACGAGCAGTACTTC. The gene calls are TRBV11-1 and TRBJ2-7; D might be TRBD1 (5 bases). Germline CDR1 and CDR2: SGHAT and FQDESV (reference sequence). This CDR3 region has 19 residues. With 4 bases removed from V and 1 base from J, the gap between germline ends came to 26 bases.

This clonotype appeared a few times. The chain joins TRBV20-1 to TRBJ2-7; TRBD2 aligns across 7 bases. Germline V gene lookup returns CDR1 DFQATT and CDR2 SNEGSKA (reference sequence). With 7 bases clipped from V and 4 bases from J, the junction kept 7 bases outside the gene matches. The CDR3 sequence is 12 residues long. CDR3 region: CSVGLEPYEQYF. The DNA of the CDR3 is TGCAGTGTTGGACTAGAGCCATACGAGCAGTACTTC.

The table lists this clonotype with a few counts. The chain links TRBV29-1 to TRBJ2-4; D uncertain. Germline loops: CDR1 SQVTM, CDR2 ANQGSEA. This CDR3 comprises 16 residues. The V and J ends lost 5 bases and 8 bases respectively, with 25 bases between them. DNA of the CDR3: TGCAGCGTTTCTTACCTAGTAGGTGGGGTTAAGGACATTCAGTACTTC. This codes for CSVSYLVGGVKDIQYF.

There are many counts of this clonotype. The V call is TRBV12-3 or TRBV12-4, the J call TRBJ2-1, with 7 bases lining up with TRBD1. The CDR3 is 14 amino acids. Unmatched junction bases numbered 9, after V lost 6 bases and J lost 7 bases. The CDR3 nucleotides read TGTGCCAGCAGCCATGACAGGGCTCGAAATGAGCAGTTCTTC. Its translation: CASSHDRARNEQFF.

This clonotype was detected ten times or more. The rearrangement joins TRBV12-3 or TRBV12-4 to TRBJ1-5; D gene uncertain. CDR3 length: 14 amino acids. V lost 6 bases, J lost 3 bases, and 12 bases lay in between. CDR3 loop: CASSPGRLNQPQHF. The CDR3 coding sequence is TGTGCCAGCAGCCCCGGACGACTCAATCAGCCCCAGCATTTT.

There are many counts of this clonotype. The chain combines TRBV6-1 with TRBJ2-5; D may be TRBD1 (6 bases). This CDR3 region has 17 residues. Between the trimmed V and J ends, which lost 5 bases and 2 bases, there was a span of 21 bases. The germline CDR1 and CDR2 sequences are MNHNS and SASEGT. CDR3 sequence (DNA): TGTGCCAGCAGTAAGATCGGACAGAATTTCGCTCAAGAGACCCAGTACTTC. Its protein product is CASSKIGQNFAQETQYF.

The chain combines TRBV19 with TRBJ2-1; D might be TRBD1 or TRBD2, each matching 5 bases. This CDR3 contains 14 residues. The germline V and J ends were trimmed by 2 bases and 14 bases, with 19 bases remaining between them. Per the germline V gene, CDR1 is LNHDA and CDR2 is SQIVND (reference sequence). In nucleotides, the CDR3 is TGTGCCAGTAGTATAAAGGGGACCGCTTTCGAAAAGTTCTTC. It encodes CASSIKGTAFEKFF.

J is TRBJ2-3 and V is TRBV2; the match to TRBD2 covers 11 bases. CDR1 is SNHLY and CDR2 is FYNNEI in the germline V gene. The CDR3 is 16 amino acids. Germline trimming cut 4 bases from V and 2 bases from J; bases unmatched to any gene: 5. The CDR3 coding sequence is TGTGCCAGCAGTGTACTGGGACTAGCGGTCACAGATACGCAGTATTTT. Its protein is CASSVLGLAVTDTQYF.

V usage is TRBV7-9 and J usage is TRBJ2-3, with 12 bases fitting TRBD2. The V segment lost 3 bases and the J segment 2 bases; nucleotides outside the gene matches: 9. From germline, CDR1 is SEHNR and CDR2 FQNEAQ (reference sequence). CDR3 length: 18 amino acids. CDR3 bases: TGTGCCAGCAGCTTCTGGACTAGCGGGAAACTCTTCACAGATACGCAGTATTTT. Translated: CASSFWTSGKLFTDTQYF.